Each of the 26 T cell receptor beta chains below was sequenced from the same sample in a study of T cells in Graves' hyperthyroidism and ophthalmopathy. TCR beta CDR3 regions were amplified from RNA. Researchers ran a first-round RT-PCR on the TCR CDR3 using the HTBI primer set. TCRdb recomputed calls from the multiplex PCR reads with MiXCR, one row per CDR3 protein. The profile covers nearly 600,000 distinct CDR3 sequences, with approximately 15% appearing a single time and about 5.8% taken by the ten largest. Sequences were obtained from blood. Source of these receptors: a woman aged 25-40 years with Graves' hyperthyroidism that later progressed to Graves' ophthalmopathy.

This clonotype was observed at least ten times. The chain couples TRBV6-1 to TRBJ1-1; D not resolved. Germline V gene sequence: CDR1 MNHNS, CDR2 SASEGT. CDR3 length: 14 amino acids. Trimming removed 6 bases at V and 0 bases at J, with 11 bases between. CDR3 loop: CASRKEDLNTEAFF. The DNA for the CDR3 is TGTGCCAGCAGAAAAGAAGACTTGAACACTGAAGCTTTCTTT.

In its sample, this clonotype was seen many times. The gene calls are TRBV20-1 and TRBJ1-1; 9 bases map to TRBD1. CDR1 and CDR2 from the germline V gene are DFQATT and SNEGSKA (reference sequence). The CDR3 consists of 13 residues. Trimming at V came to 5 bases and at J to 4 bases, leaving 5 bases not matched to a gene. The CDR3 spells CSAPQGAGTEAFF. Here the CDR3 DNA reads TGCAGTGCTCCACAGGGGGCCGGCACTGAAGCTTTCTTT.

This clonotype was counted only a few times. The V and J genes are TRBV6-1 and TRBJ2-2; tentatively, D is TRBD2 (6 bases). Germline values: CDR1 MNHNS, CDR2 SASEGT. The CDR3 length is 15 residues. V dropped 10 bases and J dropped 5 bases, with 20 bases sitting between them. The CDR3 sequence: CAISDGGMGTGELFF. The CDR3 nucleotides are TGTGCCATTTCCGACGGGGGAATGGGGACCGGGGAGCTGTTTTTT.

This clonotype was detected ten times or more. V is TRBV6-1 and J is TRBJ2-3; no clear D. The germline V gene has CDR1 MNHNS and CDR2 SASEGT. Trimming stripped 1 base from V and 0 bases from J, with 8 bases between. This CDR3 spans 15 amino acids. The CDR3 sequence is CASSEGADSTDTQYF. The CDR3, as DNA: TGTGCCAGCAGTGAAGGGGCGGATAGCACAGATACGCAGTATTTT.

This clonotype was observed once. V usage is TRBV15 and J usage is TRBJ2-1, with TRBD2 identical over 8 bases. The CDR3 covers 15 residues. Germline trimming cut 5 bases from V and 6 bases from J; bases unmatched to any gene: 9. The germline V gene encodes CDR1 LNHNV and CDR2 YYDKDF (reference sequence). The CDR3 nucleotides are TGTGCCACCAGCGGAGGAAGCGGGAGTATCAATGAGCAGTTCTTC. It specifies CATSGGSGSINEQFF.

This clonotype was observed at least ten times. V and J are TRBV24-1 and TRBJ2-7, with D possibly being TRBD1 (6 bases). The CDR3 consists of 14 residues. CDR1 KGHDR and CDR2 SFDVKD come from the germline V gene. V was shortened by 4 bases and J by 3 bases, with 12 bases between the two germline ends. The CDR3 loop reads CATSDTGHYYEQYF. The DNA of the CDR3 is TGTGCCACCAGTGACACGGGACACTACTACGAGCAGTACTTC.

Comment on this clonotype: Compared with germline, one end of the junction differs, possibly owing to a read error. This chain joins TRBV6-1 and TRBJ1-1; D uncertain. Germline-derived CDR1 and CDR2 are MNHNS and SASEGT. The CDR3 is 14 amino acids. In nucleotides, the CDR3 is TGTGCCAGCAGCTCCGAACTTCTGAACACTGAAGCTCTCTTT. Encoded protein: CASSSELLNTEALF.

This clonotype was seen a handful of times. One base away lies a much larger clone, so this may be a sequencing read error. The chain recombines TRBV7-2 with TRBJ2-5; D gene ambiguous. Germline V CDR1 and CDR2: SGHTA, FQGNSA. V was pared by 4 bases and J by 9 bases, with 9 bases between. The CDR3 is 11 residues long. CDR3 DNA: TGTGCCAGCAGCTCCCCCCGCCCCCAGTACTTC. It encodes CASSSPRPQYF. The whole variable domain, remainder taken from reference TRBV7-2 and TRBJ2-5, is GAGVSQSPSNKVTEKGKDVELRCDPISGHTALYWYRQSLGQGLEFLIYFQGNSAPDKSGLPSDRFSAERTGGSVSTLTIQRTQQEDSAVYLCASSSPRPQYFGPGTRLLVL.

This clonotype came up many times. The chain is built from TRBV20-1 and TRBJ2-1; 9 positions agree with TRBD2. CDR3 length: 13 residues. After removal of 3 bases from V and 8 bases from J, the junction contained 5 bases not matched to a gene. Germline CDR1 DFQATT, CDR2 SNEGSKA (reference sequence). CDR3 bases: TGCAGTGCTAGCCTTCAGCGGGAGGATGAGCAGTTCTTC. This translates into CSASLQREDEQFF.

The rearrangement uses TRBV27 and TRBJ1-1; TRBD1 is a possible D gene (5 bases). The V end was cut by 7 bases, the J end by 4 bases, with 22 bases between. The CDR3 is 16 amino acids. The germline V gene encodes CDR1 MNHEY and CDR2 SMNVEV (reference sequence). Written as DNA, the CDR3 is TGTGCCAGCATCCCCCTCGGGCTAGGGACCGGCACTGAAGCTTTCTTT. Its protein product is CASIPLGLGTGTEAFF.

There are a few counts of this clonotype. The chain has TRBV12-5 and TRBJ2-4; tentative D call: TRBD1 (6 bases). CDR1 and CDR2 (germline): LGHNT, FRNRAP. The CDR3 consists of 18 residues. Deletions cut 4 bases from V and 3 bases from J, with 22 bases between. The CDR3 DNA reads as TGTGCTAGTGGTTCCCACCGCCAGGGGTCCCCGGGCAAAAACATTCAGTACTTC. It yields the protein CASGSHRQGSPGKNIQYF.

Details on this clonotype: This may arise from a read error, as a much more abundant clone is one base away. The chain carries TRBV10-3 and TRBJ1-6; 10 bases are a match to TRBD1. There are 17 residues in the CDR3. Looked up from germline, CDR1 is ENHRY and CDR2 is SYGVKD. The CDR3 sequence is CVISESFGGTGDSPLHF. CDR3 DNA: TGTGTCATCAGTGAGTCATTCGGGGGGACAGGGGATTCACCCCTCCACTTT.

The rearrangement joins TRBV6-2 or TRBV6-3 to TRBJ2-3; D is possibly TRBD1 (5 bases). The V gene lost 2 bases and the J gene lost 0 bases, with 6 bases spanning the gap. This CDR3 region has 14 residues. Germline loops: CDR1 MNHEY, CDR2 SVGEGT. CDR3 nucleotide sequence: TGTGCCAGCAGTTACGGGGCAAGCACAGATACGCAGTATTTT. Encoded protein: CASSYGASTDTQYF.

This clonotype was detected ten times or more. The chain has TRBV20-1 and TRBJ2-1; 12 bases are shared with TRBD2. The germline V gene encodes CDR1 DFQATT and CDR2 SNEGSKA (reference sequence). The CDR3 is 19 residues long. V was clipped by 6 bases and J by 5 bases; unmatched bases: 20. In DNA form, the CDR3 reads TGCAGTGCCCGAACCGGACTAGCGGGACCCCATAGCTTAGACAATGAGCAGTTCTTC. The encoded protein is CSARTGLAGPHSLDNEQFF.

This clonotype showed up many times. This rearrangement joins TRBV28 to TRBJ1-1; a weak D match, TRBD1 (6 bases). V shed 7 bases and J shed 0 bases, with 27 bases lying between them. The CDR3 has 19 residues. Germline V lookup: CDR1 MDHEN, CDR2 SYDVKM. CDR3 protein: CASKVRGWSRTAMNTEAFF. DNA of the CDR3: TGTGCCAGCAAAGTTAGGGGATGGTCAAGGACAGCGATGAACACTGAAGCTTTCTTT.

The V gene is TRBV20-1, the J gene TRBJ2-7; possibly TRBD2 for D (6 bases). The V gene lost 6 bases and the J gene lost 7 bases, with 7 bases spanning the gap. Germline values: CDR1 DFQATT, CDR2 SNEGSKA (reference sequence). The CDR3 runs to 9 residues. CDR3 bases: TGCAGTGCCGCGGGGGAGCAGTACTTC. Its translation: CSAAGEQYF.

This clonotype was seen a handful of times. The chain links TRBV20-1 to TRBJ1-2, with D possibly being TRBD1 (5 bases). With 6 bases removed from V and 0 bases from J, the gap between germline ends came to 14 bases. Per germline, CDR1 DFQATT and CDR2 SNEGSKA (reference sequence). The CDR3 runs to 14 residues. In nucleotides, the CDR3 is TGCAGTGCCGGGGACTCCGGTTCTAACTATGGCTACACCTTC. Translating it yields CSAGDSGSNYGYTF.

This clonotype was picked up a small number of times. The chain joins TRBV7-2 to TRBJ1-4; TRBD1 is a possible D gene (5 bases). This CDR3 spans 18 amino acids. The ends were cut back, 5 bases at V and 2 bases at J, with 21 bases in the middle. Germline V CDR1 and CDR2: SGHTA, FQGNSA. The CDR3 DNA reads TGTGCCAGCAGCGCCCGAGGGCGGGGGGTTGTGACTAATGAAAAACTGTTTTTT. Amino acids: CASSARGRGVVTNEKLFF. Full variable domain (missing parts from reference TRBV7-2 and TRBJ1-4): GAGVSQSPSNKVTEKGKDVELRCDPISGHTALYWYRQSLGQGLEFLIYFQGNSAPDKSGLPSDRFSAERTGGSVSTLTIQRTQQEDSAVYLCASSARGRGVVTNEKLFFGSGTQLSVL.

The chain combines TRBV7-6 with TRBJ2-7; no definite D call. Germline lookup yields CDR1 SGHVS and CDR2 FNYEAQ. CDR3 size: 16 residues. The ends were cut back, 1 base at V and 0 bases at J, with 13 bases in the middle. The CDR3, as DNA: TGTGCCAGCAGCTTAGGCCCCTTCCGAAGCTCCTACGAGCAGTACTTC. The encoded protein is CASSLGPFRSSYEQYF.

This clonotype was counted only a few times. The J gene is TRBJ2-2, the V gene TRBV12-5; 9 nucleotides align to TRBD2. From germline, CDR1 is LGHNT and CDR2 FRNRAP. The ends lost 2 bases at V and 6 bases at J; junction bases unmatched: 13. This CDR3 spans 18 amino acids. The CDR3 region is CASGLSAGGGVPPGELFF. The DNA of the CDR3 is TGTGCTAGTGGTTTGTCAGCGGGCGGGGGGGTTCCACCCGGGGAGCTGTTTTTT.

This clonotype was recorded many times. The rearrangement uses TRBV11-3 and TRBJ1-3; D unresolved. Germline CDR1 reads SGHNT; CDR2 reads YENEEA. This CDR3 region has 14 residues. V lost 5 bases to trimming and J lost 0 bases, with 8 bases between them. The CDR3 spells CASSIDNSGNTIYF. CDR3 nucleotide sequence: TGTGCCAGCAGCATCGACAACTCTGGAAACACCATATATTTT.

Here the CDR3 reads CASSPRDFLYEQYF. The CDR3 DNA is TGTGCCAGCAGTCCGCGGGACTTCCTCTACGAGCAGTACTTC. This chain links TRBV28 with TRBJ2-7; D is possibly TRBD2 (6 bases). Germline V gives CDR1 MDHEN, CDR2 SYDVKM. The V end was cut by 5 bases, the J end by 3 bases, with 14 bases between. The CDR3 loop spans 14 amino acids.

In the case of this clonotype: Just one base apart from a much larger clone, this may be a read error. The chain recombines TRBV7-9 with TRBJ2-5; 10 nucleotides agree with TRBD1. This CDR3 has 15 amino acids. Germline-derived CDR1 and CDR2 are SEHNR and FQNEAQ (reference sequence). In nucleotides, the CDR3 is TGTGCCAGCAGCGCTGGACAGGGGGGTTCCGAGACCCACTACTTC. Its translation: CASSAGQGGSETHYF.

This clonotype has a handful of counts. The chain joins TRBV12-3 or TRBV12-4 to TRBJ1-2; no clear D gene. The CDR3 totals 12 residues. The V and J ends lost 5 bases and 4 bases respectively, with 8 bases between them. For the CDR3, the DNA is TGTGCCAGCAGTACAGAATTCTATGGCTACACCTTC. The encoded protein is CASSTEFYGYTF.

The table lists this clonotype with many counts. The V and J genes are TRBV12-3 or TRBV12-4 and TRBJ1-5; no clear D gene. The CDR3 is made up of 16 amino acids. Trimming took off 1 base at V and 4 bases at J, with 14 bases between the two ends. The chain's CDR3 is CASSLEWAGGNQPQHF. The CDR3 DNA is TGTGCCAGCAGTTTAGAGTGGGCAGGAGGGAATCAGCCCCAGCATTTT.

V is TRBV4-1 and J is TRBJ2-5; D is perhaps TRBD2 (5 bases). The length of the CDR3 is 16 residues. V lost 0 bases, J lost 5 bases, and 16 bases lay in between. In germline, CDR1 is MGHRA, CDR2 YSYEKL. CDR3 amino acids: CASSQDPPGVVETQYF. The CDR3 bases are TGCGCCAGCAGCCAAGACCCCCCCGGGGTAGTGGAGACCCAGTACTTC.